This TCR beta chain was recovered during a study of T cells in Graves' hyperthyroidism and ophthalmopathy. Background on the study: Before any treatment, at initial diagnosis, peripheral blood was collected. General study findings and limits: Within blood appeared most thyroid clonotypes that had expanded above 0.001.

A word on this clonotype: Its antigen is still unknown.

Ophthalmopathy patients had moderate-to-severe active disease, CAS ≥3, NOSPECS ≥4, and disease duration under 3 months. Approximately 10 ml of fresh peripheral blood supplied the PBMCs. Trimming cost V 6 bases and J 2 bases, with 17 bases left between them. The CDR3 runs to 15 residues. In germline, CDR1 is MNHEY, CDR2 SMNVEV (reference sequence). Amplification of TCR beta CDR3 regions used RNA as the template. First-round RT-PCR of the TCR CDR3 relied on the HTBI primer set. TCRdb re-called the multiplex PCR reads through MiXCR, storing one row per CDR3 protein. The table shows about 530,000 distinct CDR3 sequences, with 15% to 20% occurring only once.

Input material: blood. The sequence was obtained from a woman under 30 with Graves' ophthalmopathy. The gene calls are TRBV27 and TRBJ2-7; D is unclear. The CDR3 here is CASRLDGSLTYEQYF. The DNA of the CDR3 is TGTGCCAGCAGGTTAGATGGGTCCCTTACCTACGAGCAGTACTTC.